This TCR beta chain was profiled in a study of T cells after yellow fever vaccination (dated by TCRdb to the late 2010s). As for the study more broadly: Libraries from fractions with low cell numbers were prepared with the SMART-Seq v4 Ultra Low Input RNA kit. To follow T-cell clones before and after both primary and booster YFV17D yellow fever vaccination, bulk TCR alpha and beta repertoires underwent longitudinal sequencing. The cohort comprised two healthy male donors, one aged 18 to 30 and one aged 30 to 39 years. Blood was collected at multiple timepoints before and after primary and secondary immunization, and bulk PBMC replicates and cell subsets were isolated. Points the paper makes about the study in general: Because only a couple of donors were included in the study, the extent to which the findings can be generalized is limited. The secondary T-cell response was weaker than the primary response but faster, peaking on day 5 instead of day 15. A small fraction of clonotypes appeared in both the CD4 and CD8 compartments, likely as a result of convergent recombination. After the booster, most of the clones that had expanded following primary vaccination were detected again (approximately 96% of CD4 and roughly nine tenths of CD8), which suggests that memory was broadly maintained. Computational filtering was needed because FACS-sorted repertoires could contain abundant contaminating clonotypes from the bulk population.

TCR cDNA was synthesized by 5'RACE template switching, which introduced a universal primer site and unique molecular identifiers. Priming of cDNA synthesis was performed from both the TCR alpha and TCR beta constant segments. Two PCR steps were used to amplify libraries, with sample barcodes and sequencing adapters being added in the second step. Libraries were sequenced on Illumina HiSeq 2500 (2x100 bp) or NovaSeq (2x150 bp). Per the authors' processing: MIGEC handled demultiplexing of reads and collapsing into UMI consensus sequences, while MiXCR performed V(D)J alignment. Using edgeR on replicate PBMC samples, clonotypes were called vaccine-responding if FDR was below 0.01 and the log2 fold change was above 5 up to day 15. CD4 or CD8 identity was assigned to each bulk clonotype according to whether the clonotype was present at higher abundance in the sequenced CD4 repertoire or the sequenced CD8 repertoire. TCRdb redid the processing of the public reads, applying fastp at Q25 and MiXCR, and retained in-frame beta chains. Rows are unified per CDR3 protein, each entry keeping the most common DNA and genes. TCRdb, not the original authors, processed these V and J calls. For this sample the table gives over 150,000 distinct CDR3 sequences, of which about 7% were detected only once. The ten largest account for under 3% of the sample.

The treatment or condition label corresponds to: live attenuated yellow fever vaccine strain. PBMCs were isolated from peripheral blood using a standard Ficoll-Paque protocol. CD4 and CD8 T-cell fractions were isolated with Dynabeads CD4 and CD8 positive selection kits. TriZol was used to extract RNA from bulk PBMCs, CD4 and CD8 fractions, and dextramer-positive and dextramer-negative fractions. Taken from the germline V gene, the CDR1 and CDR2 loops are SNHLY and FYNNEI. Counted from cysteine to phenylalanine, this CDR3 has 13 amino acids. The sequence is cut down to CDR3 DNA, 39 bases in frame from base 1. Deletion took 4 bases off V and 4 bases off J, with a span of 10 bases between the germline ends. This clonotype was detected ten times or more. The clone's antigen remains unknown. Nothing much larger sits one base from this clone, and base qualities are not available.

This sample comprised CD4+ T cells sorted from PBMCs, obtained 4 to 5 days after the first yellow fever vaccination. The sequence links TRBV2 to TRBJ1-1, and TRBD1 may be the D gene, going by 5 matching bases. This TCR was recovered from a man aged 18 to 30 who received the YFV17D yellow fever vaccine. In nucleotides, the sequence is TGTGCCAGCAGTGGGGAGAGGGGCACTGAAGCTTTCTTT. This sequence encodes CASSGERGTEAFF. Supplemented by the reference TRBV2 and TRBJ1-1 proteins around the CDR3, the complete variable domain is EPEVTQTPSHQVTQMGQEVILRCVPISNHLYFYWYRQILGQKVEFLVSFYNNEISEKSEIFDDQFSVERPDGSNFTLKIRSTKLEDSAMYFCASSGERGTEAFFGQGTRLTVV.